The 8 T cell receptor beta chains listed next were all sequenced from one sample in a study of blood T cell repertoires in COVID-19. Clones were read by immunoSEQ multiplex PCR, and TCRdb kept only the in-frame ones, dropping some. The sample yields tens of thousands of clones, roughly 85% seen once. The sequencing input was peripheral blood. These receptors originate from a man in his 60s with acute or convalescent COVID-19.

The CDR3 reads CASSPGQLETQYF. DNA of the CDR3: TGTGCCAGCTCACCTGGACAGTTAGAGACCCAGTACTTC. V gene TRBV18 combines with J gene TRBJ2-5; a possible D gene is TRBD1 (6 bases). Trimming removed 3 bases at V and 4 bases at J, with 9 bases between. This CDR3 comprises 13 residues. Germline CDR1 KGHSH, CDR2 LQKENI.

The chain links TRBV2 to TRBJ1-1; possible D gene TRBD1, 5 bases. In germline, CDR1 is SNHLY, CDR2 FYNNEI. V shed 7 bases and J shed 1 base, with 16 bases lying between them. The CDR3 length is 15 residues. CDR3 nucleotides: TGTGCCAGCACCCTAGAGACAGCCAGGAACACTGAAGCTTTCTTT. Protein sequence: CASTLETARNTEAFF.

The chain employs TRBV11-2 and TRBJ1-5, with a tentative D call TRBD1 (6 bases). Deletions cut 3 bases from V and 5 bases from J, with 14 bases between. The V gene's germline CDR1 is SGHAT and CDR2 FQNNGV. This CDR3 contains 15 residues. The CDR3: CASSLGPGVHQPQHF. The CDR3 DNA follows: TGTGCCAGCAGCTTGGGTCCAGGGGTCCATCAGCCCCAGCATTTT.

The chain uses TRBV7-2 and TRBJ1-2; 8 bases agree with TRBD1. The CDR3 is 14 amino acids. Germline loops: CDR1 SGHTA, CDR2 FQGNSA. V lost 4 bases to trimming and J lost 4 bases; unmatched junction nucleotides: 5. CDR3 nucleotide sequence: TGTGCCAGCAGCTCACCAGGGGGCGGCTATGGCTACACCTTC. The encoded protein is CASSSPGGGYGYTF.

In nucleotides, the CDR3 is TGTGCCAGCAGCTTATCAACGGCAGGGGGAAACACCATATATTTT. The encoded protein is CASSLSTAGGNTIYF. J is TRBJ1-3 and V is TRBV7-8, with a possible D match to TRBD1 (5 bases). V was shortened by 2 bases and J by 4 bases, with 12 bases between the two germline ends. Germline CDR1 reads SGHVS; CDR2 reads FQNEAQ. This CDR3 contains 15 residues.

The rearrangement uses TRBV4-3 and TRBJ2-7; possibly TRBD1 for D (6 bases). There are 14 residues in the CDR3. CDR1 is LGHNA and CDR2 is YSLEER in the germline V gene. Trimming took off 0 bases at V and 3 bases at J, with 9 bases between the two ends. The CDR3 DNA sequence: TGCGCCAGCAGCCAAGATCAACAGGGCTACGAGCAGTACTTC. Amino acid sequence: CASSQDQQGYEQYF.

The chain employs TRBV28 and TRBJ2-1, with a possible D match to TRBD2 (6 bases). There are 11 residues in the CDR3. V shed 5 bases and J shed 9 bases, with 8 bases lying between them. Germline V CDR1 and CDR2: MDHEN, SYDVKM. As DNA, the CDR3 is TGTGCCAGCAGTATGGGGGGTGAGCAGTTCTTC. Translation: CASSMGGEQFF.

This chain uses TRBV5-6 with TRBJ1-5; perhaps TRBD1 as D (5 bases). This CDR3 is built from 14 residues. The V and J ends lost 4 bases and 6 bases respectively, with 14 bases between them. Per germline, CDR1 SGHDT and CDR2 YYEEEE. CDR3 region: CASSARDLGQPQHF. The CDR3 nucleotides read TGTGCCAGCAGCGCCAGGGATTTGGGTCAGCCCCAGCATTTT.